This is a list of T cell receptor beta chains from one sample in a study of T-cell reconstitution after alpha-beta-depleted transplantation in children. Each CDR3 protein is one row after TCRdb ran MiXCR on the PCR reads. The table lists some 840,000 distinct CDR3 sequences, about 15% of them singletons. The starting material was PBMCs, mostly from graft donor cells, obtained 360 days after TCRalphabeta/CD19-depleted stem cell transplant. Receptors originate from a male patient between 10 and 17 years old who had a stem cell transplant for acute lymphoblastic leukemia, so the T cells may come from the graft donor. CDR3s include the opening cysteine and the closing phenylalanine or tryptophan. The D gene is left open where the match is weak. Size tells how often a clone was seen (once, few, many) or the class of an expanded clone, and some rows leave it out.

J gene	clone size	V gene	D gene	CDR3 protein	CDR3 DNA
TRBJ2-2	NA	TRBV29-1	NA	CSVPGFTGELFF	TGCAGCGTCCCAGGGTTTACCGGGGAGCTGTTTTTT
TRBJ2-2	NA	TRBV27	TRBD2	CASSSPGLAGETGELFF	TGTGCCAGCAGTTCCCCCGGACTAGCGGGAGAAACCGGGGAGCTGTTTTTT
TRBJ2-3	NA	TRBV28	NA	CASSLSPTASGLQYF	TGTGCCAGCAGTTTATCCCCCACTGCCTCGGGTCTGCAGTATTTT
TRBJ2-1	NA	TRBV14	NA	CASSQDIAGLSYNEQFF	TGTGCCAGCAGCCAAGATATTGCGGGACTCTCCTACAATGAGCAGTTCTTC
TRBJ2-3	NA	TRBV6-5	TRBD2	CASSYGWRENTDTQYF	TGTGCCAGCAGTTACGGATGGCGGGAGAACACAGATACGCAGTATTTT
TRBJ1-1	NA	TRBV29-1	NA	CSAHGAVGKQTEAFF	TGCAGCGCTCACGGAGCGGTCGGGAAACAAACTGAAGCTTTCTTT
TRBJ2-1	many	TRBV7-2	TRBD2	CASSFIRLAGGNNEQFF	TGTGCCAGCAGCTTCATTAGACTAGCGGGGGGGAACAATGAGCAGTTCTTC
TRBJ2-7	few	TRBV5-1	NA	CASSFAGELYEQYF	TGCGCCAGCAGCTTCGCAGGAGAACTCTACGAGCAGTACTTC
TRBJ2-2	NA	TRBV5-1	NA	CASRARNTGELFF	TGCGCCAGCAGGGCCAGGAACACCGGGGAGCTGTTTTTT
TRBJ1-1	few	TRBV5-5	NA	CASNLRWQENTEAFF	TGTGCCAGCAACTTGCGGTGGCAGGAAAACACTGAAGCTTTCTTT
TRBJ1-5	many	TRBV7-9	NA	CASSLGSVGNQPQHF	TGTGCCAGCAGCTTAGGGTCCGTGGGCAATCAGCCCCAGCATTTT
TRBJ2-1	NA	TRBV5-1	TRBD2	CASTGQAALAANYNEQFF	TGCGCCAGCACGGGGCAGGCAGCTCTAGCGGCAAACTACAATGAGCAGTTCTTC
TRBJ2-3	few	TRBV20-1	NA	CSARDLPLRDTQYF	TGCAGTGCTAGAGATCTCCCACTGCGCGATACGCAGTATTTT
TRBJ2-3	NA	TRBV3-1	NA	CASSFLRFRDNPLTDTQYF	TGTGCCAGCAGCTTCCTCAGGTTTAGGGACAATCCCCTAACAGATACGCAGTATTTT
TRBJ2-1	NA	TRBV5-1	NA	CASSLSGTAPSHEQFF	TGCGCCAGCAGCCTTTCCGGGACTGCGCCTTCCCATGAGCAGTTCTTC
TRBJ2-3	many	TRBV5-1	NA	CASSWDGPTQYF	TGCGCCAGCAGCTGGGACGGACCTACGCAGTATTTT
TRBJ2-7	many	TRBV5-1	NA	CASSLQAGGREQYF	TGCGCCAGCAGCTTACAGGCCGGAGGTCGGGAGCAGTACTTC
TRBJ2-3	NA	TRBV11-2	NA	CASSFHYARGVDTQYF	TGTGCCAGCAGCTTCCACTATGCCAGAGGGGTCGATACGCAGTATTTT
TRBJ2-7	NA	TRBV5-1	NA	CASTNGASSYEQYF	TGCGCCAGCACCAACGGGGCCAGCTCCTACGAGCAGTACTTC
TRBJ2-3	NA	TRBV5-1	TRBD2	CASSFPTSGTDTQYF	TGCGCCAGCAGCTTCCCGACTAGCGGGACAGATACGCAGTATTTT
TRBJ1-3	NA	TRBV30	NA	CAWKRMISGNTIYF	TGTGCCTGGAAAAGGATGATCTCTGGAAACACCATATATTTT
TRBJ2-3	NA	TRBV20-1	TRBD2	CSARPYRSSGTSTDTQYF	TGCAGTGCTAGACCATATAGGTCTAGCGGCACTAGCACAGATACGCAGTATTTT
TRBJ2-7	few	TRBV4-1	NA	CASSPSGLGSYEQYF	TGCGCCAGCAGCCCTTCAGGGTTGGGATCCTACGAGCAGTACTTC
TRBJ2-7	few	TRBV7-2	TRBD1	CASTRPGQGPHEQYF	TGTGCCAGCACCCGTCCGGGACAGGGCCCCCACGAGCAGTACTTC
TRBJ1-4	many	TRBV12-3/TRBV12-4	TRBD1	CASSFRGLNEKLFF	TGTGCCAGCAGTTTCAGGGGGCTGAATGAAAAACTGTTTTTT
TRBJ2-1	NA	TRBV4-2	TRBD2	CASSPTGTSGSDEQFF	TGTGCCAGCAGCCCGACCGGGACTAGCGGGAGCGATGAGCAGTTCTTC
TRBJ2-1	NA	TRBV5-1	NA	CASQKEGATEQFF	TGCGCCAGCCAGAAAGAGGGAGCCACTGAGCAGTTCTTC
TRBJ2-7	NA	TRBV12-3/TRBV12-4	TRBD2	CASSSPGLAVNYEQYF	TGTGCCAGCAGTTCTCCGGGGCTAGCGGTTAATTACGAGCAGTACTTC
TRBJ2-1	NA	TRBV11-2	NA	CASSFSSGHYNEQFF	TGTGCCAGCAGCTTCTCCAGCGGGCACTACAATGAGCAGTTCTTC
TRBJ2-7	NA	TRBV20-1	NA	CSARDAHFSIYEQYF	TGCAGTGCTAGAGATGCCCACTTCTCTATCTACGAGCAGTACTTC
TRBJ2-7	NA	TRBV11-2	NA	CASSSANYEQYF	TGTGCCAGCAGCTCAGCTAACTACGAGCAGTACTTC
TRBJ2-1	few	TRBV20-1	TRBD2	CSAREVGLAGGVFSYNEQFF	TGCAGTGCTAGAGAAGTCGGGCTAGCGGGAGGCGTGTTCTCCTACAATGAGCAGTTCTTC
TRBJ1-1	few	TRBV10-3	NA	CAIGRNTEAFF	TGTGCCATCGGGCGGAACACTGAAGCTTTCTTT
TRBJ2-7	once	TRBV12-3/TRBV12-4	NA	CASIGVGYEQYF	TGTGCCAGCATCGGGGTTGGCTACGAGCAGTACTTC
TRBJ2-1	few	TRBV12-3/TRBV12-4	NA	CASGGLGTPYNEQFF	TGTGCCAGCGGGGGCTTAGGGACCCCCTACAATGAGCAGTTCTTC
TRBJ2-5	NA	TRBV5-1	NA	CASSLWLGVRETQYF	TGCGCCAGCAGCTTGTGGCTCGGCGTGAGAGAGACCCAGTACTTC
TRBJ1-5	NA	TRBV5-5	TRBD1	CASTQTGYSSQPQHF	TGTGCCAGCACCCAGACAGGGTATAGTAGTCAGCCCCAGCATTTT
TRBJ1-5	few	TRBV5-8	NA	CASTRGRSTGQPQHF	TGTGCCAGCACACGGGGGAGGTCTACGGGTCAGCCCCAGCATTTT
TRBJ2-5	NA	TRBV6-5	TRBD2	CASSSSGRAETQYF	TGTGCCAGCAGTTCTAGCGGGAGGGCAGAGACCCAGTACTTC
TRBJ2-5	NA	TRBV12-3/TRBV12-4	TRBD2	CASSTAGTSELETQYF	TGTGCCAGCAGTACGGCCGGGACTAGCGAGTTGGAGACCCAGTACTTC
TRBJ2-3	few	TRBV7-2	NA	CASKVYLADTQYF	TGTGCCAGCAAAGTTTATCTGGCAGATACGCAGTATTTT
TRBJ2-7	few	TRBV5-1	NA	CASSSGYQGGWEQYF	TGCGCCAGCTCTTCGGGGTATCAGGGGGGCTGGGAGCAGTACTTC
TRBJ2-1	many	TRBV7-8	NA	CASSLEGSEQFF	TGTGCCAGCAGCTTAGAAGGCTCTGAGCAGTTCTTC
TRBJ2-3	many	TRBV29-1	NA	CVGSHSSTDTQYF	TGCGTAGGGTCCCACTCCAGCACAGATACGCAGTATTTT
TRBJ2-1	many	TRBV3-1	NA	CASSQAPSIHEQFF	TGTGCCAGCAGCCAAGCCCCCAGTATCCATGAGCAGTTCTTC
TRBJ2-5	many	TRBV6-5	NA	CASKGEETQYF	TGTGCCAGCAAGGGGGAAGAGACCCAGTACTTC
TRBJ2-3	few	TRBV20-1	NA	CSARPGDGTDTQYF	TGCAGTGCTCGACCGGGAGATGGTACAGATACGCAGTATTTT
TRBJ1-1	NA	TRBV7-2	NA	CASSLGGARGTEAFF	TGTGCCAGCAGCTTAGGCGGGGCCCGTGGGACTGAAGCTTTCTTT
TRBJ2-1	many	TRBV18	TRBD1	CASSLTATGGPYNEQFF	TGTGCCAGCTCACTCACTGCCACAGGGGGCCCCTACAATGAGCAGTTCTTC
TRBJ2-2	NA	TRBV20-1	NA	CSARDFGRTLVNTGELFF	TGCAGTGCTAGAGATTTTGGGCGGACACTTGTGAACACCGGGGAGCTGTTTTTT
TRBJ2-2	NA	TRBV12-3/TRBV12-4	TRBD2	CASSLLGLAAGELFF	TGTGCCAGCAGTTTACTGGGACTAGCGGCCGGGGAGCTGTTTTTT
TRBJ2-2	many	TRBV29-1	TRBD2	CSVRLAGGMNTGELFF	TGCAGCGTTAGACTAGCGGGAGGGATGAACACCGGGGAGCTGTTTTTT
TRBJ1-2	few	TRBV12-3/TRBV12-4	NA	CASRFGGSGGYTF	TGTGCCAGCAGATTTGGGGGCTCAGGAGGCTACACCTTC
TRBJ2-3	NA	TRBV7-6	TRBD2	CASSLVLASLTDTQYF	TGTGCCAGCAGCTTAGTACTAGCGTCTCTCACGGATACGCAGTATTTT
TRBJ2-1	NA	TRBV7-6	NA	CASSSDGTPNEQFF	TGTGCCAGCAGCTCGGACGGTACACCCAATGAGCAGTTCTTC